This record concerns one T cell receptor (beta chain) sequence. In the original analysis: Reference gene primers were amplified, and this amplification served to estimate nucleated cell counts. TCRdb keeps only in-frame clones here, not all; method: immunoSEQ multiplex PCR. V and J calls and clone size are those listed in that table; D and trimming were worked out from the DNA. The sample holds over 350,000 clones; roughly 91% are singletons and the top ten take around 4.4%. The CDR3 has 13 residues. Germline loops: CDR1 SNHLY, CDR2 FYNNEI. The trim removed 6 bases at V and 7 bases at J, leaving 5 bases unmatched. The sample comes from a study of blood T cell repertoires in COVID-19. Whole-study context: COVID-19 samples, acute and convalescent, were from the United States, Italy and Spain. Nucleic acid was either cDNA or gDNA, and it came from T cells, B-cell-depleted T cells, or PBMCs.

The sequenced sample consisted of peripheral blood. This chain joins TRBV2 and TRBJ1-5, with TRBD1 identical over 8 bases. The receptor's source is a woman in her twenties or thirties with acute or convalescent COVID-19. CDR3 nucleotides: TGTGCCAGCAGCGGACAGGGTGGGCAGCCCCAGCATTTT. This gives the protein CASSGQGGQPQHF.